This record concerns one T cell receptor beta chain sequence. Its recognized antigen is unknown. No base quality values were provided; no much bigger clone lies one nucleotide off. The record originates from a study of response to subunit inactivated influenza vaccine (dated 2018 in TCRdb). Notes on the research overall: To follow how T cells responded to a trivalent subunit inactivated influenza vaccine, the researchers relied on deep quantitative profiling of the T cell receptor repertoire. Study-wide findings and limitations: The authors proposed that each seasonal influenza vaccination may bring in only a limited number of new T cells.

CDR1 and CDR2, per the germline V gene (reference sequence), are LGHDT and YNNKEL. Trimming removed 3 bases from V and 8 bases from J, leaving 9 bases between the germline ends. The CDR3 covers 12 residues, taking in both the cysteine and the phenylalanine. Only the CDR3 part of the read is kept: 36 bases, read in frame from the first base. The library was prepared using RT-PCR. Instrument on record: Illumina HiSeq 2500. TCRdb applied fastp at Q25 and MiXCR to the public reads, then kept only in-frame beta chains. Entries that share a CDR3 protein sequence are merged under the most common genes and DNA. Within this sample are hundreds of thousands of distinct CDR3 sequences, with around 10% of them counted one time only. The ten largest make up roughly 9.6% of the sample. A further study also used this sample, focusing on T cells expressing NK-cell markers. Reported in the second study: 5'RACE template switching, by which a universal primer site and unique molecular identifiers were added, was used to make TCR beta cDNA libraries. TCR beta-chain repertoires were profiled in sorted CD3+CD56+NKG2C+, CD3+CD56+NKG2C- and CD3+CD56-NKG2C+ T-cell subsets from seven or eight donors. Of the eight sequenced donors, seven were found to be HCMV-seropositive and one was found to be HCMV-seronegative. To restrict sorting to alphabetaTCR-expressing T cells, an anti-gammadeltaTCR antibody was added in several experiments. For roughly 6 donors, the dominant CD3+CD56+NKG2C+ clonotypes were among the top 10 CD8+ clonotypes and accounted for about 1.0-7.0% of CD8+ T cells. Those dominant clonotypes were again the most abundant among CD3+CD56-NKG2C+ cells in a handful of donors, at about 28.3-65%. Whether the expanded NKG2C-expressing T cell clones were specific for HCMV antigens remained unclear. Randomly selected healthy volunteers, three men and five women, were used as the eight sequenced donors. A commercial ELISA kit detecting HCMV-specific IgG in serum was used to determine HCMV serostatus. Ficoll density gradient centrifugation was used to isolate peripheral blood mononuclear cells from blood. For five or six donors, bulk peripheral blood T-cell repertoires were also sequenced from unsorted PBMC. Priming for cDNA synthesis came from the TCR beta constant segment, and two successive PCR amplification steps followed. Sequencing of the libraries produced 2 x 150 bp reads on Illumina HiSeq 2000/2500, MiSeq or NextSeq. MIGEC handled demultiplexing of the reads and grouping by UMI, while MiTCR was used to assemble and quantify clonotypes. To exclude erroneous sequences, any TCR cDNA sequence not supported by at least two reads was discarded. Downstream repertoire analysis used the tcR package, and clonotypes were matched across fractions by CDR3 nucleotide sequence plus V segment. VDJmatch was used to annotate antigen specificity against VDJdb, with one amino acid substitution in CDR3 permitted.

Source: PBMCs from blood, taken on the day of vaccination. The sequence was obtained from a man aged 45-65 years who received an inactivated influenza vaccine. Donor details come from another sample of the same person, matched by shared clones. The chain uses TRBV3-1 and TRBJ2-3; the D assignment is uncertain and may be TRBD1 or TRBD2, with 5 bases supporting each. The DNA sequence follows: TGTGCCAGCAGCCAGCGAGGGGTTACGCAGTATTTT. Translation gives CASSQRGVTQYF.